This T cell receptor beta chain was documented in a study of shared clonotypes between healthy human individuals. Study summary: Used for every donor were three CD4 naive, three CD4 memory, two CD8 naive and one CD8 memory plate.

Germline V gene data show CDR1 as SGHVS and CDR2 as FNYEAQ. Trimming took off 6 bases at V and 5 bases at J, with 25 bases between the two ends. The CDR3 runs 17 residues. Clones were read by immunoSEQ multiplex PCR, and TCRdb kept only the in-frame ones, dropping some. The repertoire holds a few million clones, with nearly 97% as singletons. Study conclusions and caveats: Non-shared clonotypes showed lower generation probabilities than clonotypes common to all four donors.

To note about this clone: What it recognizes is unknown.

This receptor was taken from a man aged 18 to 35 in good health. The specimen was naive CD4+ T cells sorted from blood. Subset reported: CD45RA+ positively selected. The rearrangement uses TRBV7-6 and TRBJ2-5; TRBD2 is a possible D gene (5 bases). CDR3: CASSRPWRRADLETQYF. CDR3 DNA sequence: TGTGCCAGCAGTCGCCCCTGGCGGCGGGCAGACTTGGAGACCCAGTACTTC.